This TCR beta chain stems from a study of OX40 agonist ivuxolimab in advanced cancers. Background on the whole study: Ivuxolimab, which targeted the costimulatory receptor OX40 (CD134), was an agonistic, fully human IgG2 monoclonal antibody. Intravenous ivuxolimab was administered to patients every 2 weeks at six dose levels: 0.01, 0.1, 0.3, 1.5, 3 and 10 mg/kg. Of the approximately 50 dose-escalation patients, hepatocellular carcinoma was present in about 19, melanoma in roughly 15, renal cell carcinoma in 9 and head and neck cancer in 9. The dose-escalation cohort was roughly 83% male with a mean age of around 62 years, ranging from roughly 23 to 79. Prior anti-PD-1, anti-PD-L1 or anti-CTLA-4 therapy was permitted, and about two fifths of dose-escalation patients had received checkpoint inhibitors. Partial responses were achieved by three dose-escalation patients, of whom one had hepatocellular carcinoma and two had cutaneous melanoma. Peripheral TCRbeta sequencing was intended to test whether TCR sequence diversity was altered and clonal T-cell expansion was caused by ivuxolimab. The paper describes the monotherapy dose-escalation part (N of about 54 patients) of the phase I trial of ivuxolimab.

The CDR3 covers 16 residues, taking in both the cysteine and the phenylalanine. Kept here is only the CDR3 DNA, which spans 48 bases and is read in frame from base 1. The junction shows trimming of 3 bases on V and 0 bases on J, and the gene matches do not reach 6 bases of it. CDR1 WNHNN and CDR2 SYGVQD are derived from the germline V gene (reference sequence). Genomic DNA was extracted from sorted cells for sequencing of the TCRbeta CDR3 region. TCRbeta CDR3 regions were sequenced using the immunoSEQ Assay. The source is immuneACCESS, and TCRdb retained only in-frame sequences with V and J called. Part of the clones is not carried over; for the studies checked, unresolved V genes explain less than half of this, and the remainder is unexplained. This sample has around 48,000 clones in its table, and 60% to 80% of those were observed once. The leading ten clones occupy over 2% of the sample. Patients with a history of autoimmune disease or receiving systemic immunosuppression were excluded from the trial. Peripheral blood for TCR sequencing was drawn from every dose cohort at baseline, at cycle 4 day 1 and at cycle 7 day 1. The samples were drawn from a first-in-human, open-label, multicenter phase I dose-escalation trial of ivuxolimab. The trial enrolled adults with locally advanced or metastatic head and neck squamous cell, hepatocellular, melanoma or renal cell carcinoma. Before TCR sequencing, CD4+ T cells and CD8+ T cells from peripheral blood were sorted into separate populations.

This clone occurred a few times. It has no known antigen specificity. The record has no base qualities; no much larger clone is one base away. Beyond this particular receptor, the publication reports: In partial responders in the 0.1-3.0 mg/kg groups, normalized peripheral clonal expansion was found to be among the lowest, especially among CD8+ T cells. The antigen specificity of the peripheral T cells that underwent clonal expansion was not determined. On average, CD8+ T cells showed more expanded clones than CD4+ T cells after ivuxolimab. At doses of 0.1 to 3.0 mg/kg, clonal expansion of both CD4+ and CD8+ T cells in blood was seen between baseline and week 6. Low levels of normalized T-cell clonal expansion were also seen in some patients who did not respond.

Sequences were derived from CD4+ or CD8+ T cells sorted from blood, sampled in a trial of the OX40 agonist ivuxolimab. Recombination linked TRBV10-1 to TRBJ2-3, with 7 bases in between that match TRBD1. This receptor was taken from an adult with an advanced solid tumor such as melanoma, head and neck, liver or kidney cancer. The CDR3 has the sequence CASSELQGSSTDTQYF. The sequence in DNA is TGCGCCAGCAGTGAATTACAGGGGTCCAGCACAGATACGCAGTATTTT.